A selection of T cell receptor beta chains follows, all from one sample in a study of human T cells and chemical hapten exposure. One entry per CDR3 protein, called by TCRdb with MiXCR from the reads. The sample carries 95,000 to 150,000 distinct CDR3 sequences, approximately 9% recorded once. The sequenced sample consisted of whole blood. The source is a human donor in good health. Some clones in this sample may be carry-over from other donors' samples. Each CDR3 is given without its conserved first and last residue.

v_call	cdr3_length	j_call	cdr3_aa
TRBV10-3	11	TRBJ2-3	AILLANTDTQY
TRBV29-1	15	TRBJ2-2	SVESEVGRPNTGELF
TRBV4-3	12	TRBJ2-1	ASSQAWGYNEQF
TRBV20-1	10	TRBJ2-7	SAGLAEYEQY
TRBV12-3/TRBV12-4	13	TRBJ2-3	ASSTEGFSTDTQY
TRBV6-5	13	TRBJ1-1	ASSYSGDLNTEAF
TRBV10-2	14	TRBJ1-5	ASSAPGTLGGQPQH
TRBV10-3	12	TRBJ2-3	AISESARTDTQY
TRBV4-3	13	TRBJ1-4	ASSQDSGTNEKLF
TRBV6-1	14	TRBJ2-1	ASSFQPRNVYNEQF
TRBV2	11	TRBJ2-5	ASSVADQETQY
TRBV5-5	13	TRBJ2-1	ASSPQGSSYNEQF
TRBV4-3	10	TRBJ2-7	ASSQDGYEQY
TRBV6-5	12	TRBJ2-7	ASSYGRRSYEQY
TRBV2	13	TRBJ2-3	ASSRTARSTDTQY